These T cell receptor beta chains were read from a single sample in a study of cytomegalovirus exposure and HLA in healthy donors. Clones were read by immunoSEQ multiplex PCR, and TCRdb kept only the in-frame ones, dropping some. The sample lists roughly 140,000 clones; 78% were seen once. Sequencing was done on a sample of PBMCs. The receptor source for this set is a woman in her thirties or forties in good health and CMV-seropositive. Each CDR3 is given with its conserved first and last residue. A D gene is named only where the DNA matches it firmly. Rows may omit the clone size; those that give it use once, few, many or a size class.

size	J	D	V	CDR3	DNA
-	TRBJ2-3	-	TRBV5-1	CASSFPAGSTDTQYF	TGCGCCAGCAGCTTTCCCGCAGGTAGCACAGATACGCAGTATTTT
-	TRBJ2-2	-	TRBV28	CASSFFQGGTGELFF	TGTGCCAGCAGTTTTTTCCAGGGAGGCACCGGGGAGCTGTTTTTT
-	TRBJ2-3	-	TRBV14	CASSQLGATDTQYF	TGTGCCAGCAGCCAATTAGGGGCCACAGATACGCAGTATTTT
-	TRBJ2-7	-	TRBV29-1	CSVARSYHEQYF	TGCAGCGTTGCGAGAAGCTACCACGAGCAGTACTTC
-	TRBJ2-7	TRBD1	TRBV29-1	CSVADRGSREQYF	TGCAGCGTTGCTGACAGGGGATCGCGAGAGCAGTACTTC
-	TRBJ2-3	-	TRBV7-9	CASSASTDTQYF	TGTGCCAGCAGCGCGAGCACAGATACGCAGTATTTT
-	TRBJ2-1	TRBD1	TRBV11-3	CASSSWTGGIEQFF	TGTGCCAGCAGCTCCTGGACAGGGGGCATTGAGCAGTTCTTC
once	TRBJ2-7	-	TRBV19	CASSTTGRDHLYEQYF	TGTGCCAGTAGTACGACAGGGCGGGACCATCTCTACGAGCAGTACTTC
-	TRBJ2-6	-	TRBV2	CASNRRGAGANVLTF	TGTGCCAGCAATCGCAGGGGGGCTGGGGCCAACGTCCTGACTTTC
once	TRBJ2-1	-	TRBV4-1	CASSIMLSVDYPAEQFF	TGCGCCAGCAGTATTATGCTCTCCGTGGACTACCCCGCTGAGCAGTTCTTC
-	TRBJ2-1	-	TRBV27	CASSLYGRSYNEQFF	TGTGCCAGCAGTTTATACGGGAGATCCTACAATGAGCAGTTCTTC
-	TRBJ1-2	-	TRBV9	CASSPGGATYGYTF	TGTGCCAGCAGCCCCGGGGGGGCGACCTATGGCTACACCTTC
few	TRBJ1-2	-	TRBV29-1	CSVATANYGYTF	TGCAGCGTTGCGACAGCTAACTATGGCTACACCTTC
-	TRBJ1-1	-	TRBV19	CASGGEQRVLNTEAFF	TGTGCCAGTGGGGGGGAACAAAGGGTGCTGAACACTGAAGCTTTCTTT
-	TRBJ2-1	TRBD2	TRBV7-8	CASSLRVRGGNEQFF	TGTGCCAGCAGCTTAAGGGTGCGGGGGGGCAATGAGCAGTTCTTC
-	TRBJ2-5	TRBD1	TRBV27	CASRPLGTGAMYQETQYF	TGTGCCAGCAGGCCGCTCGGGACAGGGGCGATGTACCAAGAGACCCAGTACTTC
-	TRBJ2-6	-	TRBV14	CAREQGQFDSGANVLTF	TGTGCCAGAGAACAGGGTCAGTTCGACTCTGGGGCCAACGTCCTGACTTTC
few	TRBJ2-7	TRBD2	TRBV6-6	CASSYSASGISYEQYF	TGTGCCAGCAGTTACTCGGCTAGCGGGATCTCCTACGAGCAGTACTTC
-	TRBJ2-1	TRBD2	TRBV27	CASSSVSGRSYNEQFF	TGTGCCAGCAGCTCCGTTAGCGGGAGATCCTACAATGAGCAGTTCTTC
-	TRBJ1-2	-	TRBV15	CATSRAGGQWEGYTF	TGTGCCACCAGCAGAGCCGGCGGACAGTGGGAGGGCTACACCTTC
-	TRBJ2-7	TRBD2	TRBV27	CASGTSGRGEQYF	TGTGCCAGCGGGACTAGCGGGAGAGGCGAGCAGTACTTC
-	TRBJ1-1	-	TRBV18	CASSPPGGTEAFF	TGTGCCAGCTCACCACCGGGGGGAACTGAAGCTTTCTTT
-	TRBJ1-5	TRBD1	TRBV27	CASSSGTGGAGQPQHF	TGTGCCAGCAGTTCGGGGACAGGGGGCGCGGGTCAGCCCCAGCATTTT
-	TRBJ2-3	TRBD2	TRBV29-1	CSVDGTSGGDTQYF	TGCAGCGTTGACGGGACTAGCGGGGGGGATACGCAGTATTTT
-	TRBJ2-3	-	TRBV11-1	CASSPVSGNTDTQYF	TGTGCCAGCAGCCCCGTCAGCGGTAACACAGATACGCAGTATTTT
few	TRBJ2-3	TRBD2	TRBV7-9	CASSRGLAGVGADTQYF	TGTGCCAGCAGCCGGGGGCTAGCGGGAGTAGGGGCAGATACGCAGTATTTT
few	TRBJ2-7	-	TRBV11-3	CASSLEGPGVYEQYF	TGTGCCAGCAGCTTAGAGGGTCCGGGAGTCTACGAGCAGTACTTC
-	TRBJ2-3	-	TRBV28	CASSLPVKDTQYF	TGTGCCAGCAGTTTACCAGTAAAAGATACGCAGTATTTT
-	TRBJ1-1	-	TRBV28	CASSKYEAFF	TGTGCCAGCAGTAAATATGAAGCTTTCTTT
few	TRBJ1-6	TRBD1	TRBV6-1	CASTWDRGGSPLHF	TGTGCCAGCACCTGGGACAGGGGCGGATCACCCCTCCACTTT
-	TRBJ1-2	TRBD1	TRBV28	CASSLNQGVGYGYTF	TGTGCCAGCAGTTTAAACCAGGGGGTGGGCTATGGCTACACCTTC
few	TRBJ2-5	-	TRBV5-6	CASSLYGQETQYF	TGTGCCAGCAGCTTGTACGGCCAAGAGACCCAGTACTTC
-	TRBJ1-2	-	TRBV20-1	CSVAGDYGYTF	TGCAGTGTCGCGGGGGACTATGGCTACACCTTC
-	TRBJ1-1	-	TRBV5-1	CASSFTGKEAFF	TGCGCCAGCAGCTTTACAGGGAAGGAAGCTTTCTTT
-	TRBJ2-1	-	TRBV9	CASSVGRGTYNEQFF	TGTGCCAGCAGCGTAGGGAGGGGTACCTACAATGAGCAGTTCTTC
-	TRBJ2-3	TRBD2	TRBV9	CASSPGTSSTDTQYF	TGTGCCAGCAGCCCCGGGACTAGTAGCACAGATACGCAGTATTTT
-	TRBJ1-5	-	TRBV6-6	CASSLSSPYGDQPQHF	TGTGCCAGCAGCTTATCCTCCCCGTACGGGGATCAGCCCCAGCATTTT
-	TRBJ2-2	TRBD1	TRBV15	CATSGTGSGELFF	TGTGCCACCAGCGGGACAGGGTCCGGGGAGCTGTTTTTT
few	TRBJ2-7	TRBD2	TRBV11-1	CASSLATSDAYEQYF	TGTGCCAGCAGCTTAGCGACTAGCGACGCCTACGAGCAGTACTTC
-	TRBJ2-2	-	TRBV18	CASSLTLLSFTGELFF	TGTGCCAGCTCACTCACCCTACTGTCTTTCACCGGGGAGCTGTTTTTT
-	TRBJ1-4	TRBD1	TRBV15	CATSLRGPTNEKLFF	TGTGCCACCTCCTTAAGGGGGCCAACTAATGAAAAACTGTTTTTT
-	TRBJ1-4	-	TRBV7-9	CASRIGVNEKLFF	TGTGCCAGCAGAATCGGGGTTAATGAAAAACTGTTTTTT
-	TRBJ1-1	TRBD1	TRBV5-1	CASSDQQGASEAFF	TGCGCCAGCAGCGACCAACAGGGGGCCTCGGAAGCTTTCTTT
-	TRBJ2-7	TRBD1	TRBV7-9	CASSLGTGGPYEQYF	TGTGCCAGCAGCTTAGGGACAGGAGGACCTTACGAGCAGTACTTC
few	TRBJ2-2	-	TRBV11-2	CASSVTISGGELFF	TGTGCCAGCAGCGTTACTATATCCGGTGGGGAGCTGTTTTTT
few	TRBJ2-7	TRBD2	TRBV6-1	CASSEGRGASYEQYF	TGTGCCAGCAGTGAAGGGCGGGGGGCCTCCTACGAGCAGTACTTC
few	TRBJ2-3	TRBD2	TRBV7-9	CASSVAGLPDGIF	TGTGCCAGCAGCGTAGCGGGACTTCCCGACGGTATTTTT
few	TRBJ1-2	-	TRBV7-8	CASSRDTNYGYTF	TGTGCCAGCAGCCGGGATACTAACTATGGCTACACCTTC
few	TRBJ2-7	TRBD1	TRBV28	CASSSRRGTYEQYF	TGTGCCAGCAGTTCCCGCAGGGGGACCTACGAGCAGTACTTC
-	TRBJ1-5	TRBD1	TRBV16	CASSLTGGANQPQHF	TGTGCCAGCAGCCTTACAGGGGGCGCTAATCAGCCCCAGCATTTT
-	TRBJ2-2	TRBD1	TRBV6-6	CASETGDTGELFF	TGTGCCAGCGAGACAGGGGACACCGGGGAGCTGTTTTTT
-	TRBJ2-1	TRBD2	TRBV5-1	CASSPGLAVLNEQFF	TGCGCCAGCAGCCCCGGACTAGCGGTTTTGAATGAGCAGTTCTTC